This record looks at one T cell receptor (beta chain) sequence and its context. The clone's antigen remains unknown. The input lacks base qualities; no much larger clone sits a single base away. Library preparation used the immunoSEQ multiplex PCR assay. The source is immuneACCESS, and TCRdb retained only in-frame sequences with V and J called. Part of the clones is not carried over; for the studies checked, unresolved V genes explain less than half of this, and the remainder is unexplained. A total of tens of thousands of clones appear in this sample, 88% of them only once. Approximately 15% of the sample goes to the ten largest clones. These data belong to a study of control samples from healthy donors and cancer patients (dated by TCRdb to 2018 to 2020). Sequencing was carried out using blood. The receptor was derived from a woman in her sixties or seventies in good health.

The encoded CDR3 is CASTEASGNTIYF. Here is the DNA: TGCGCCAGCACAGAAGCTTCTGGAAACACCATATATTTT. The rearrangement joined TRBV10-2 to TRBJ1-3; confidence is insufficient to name the D gene. Trimming removed 7 bases from V and 1 base from J, leaving 8 bases between the germline ends. The CDR3 goes from the cysteine to the phenylalanine over 13 residues. Only the CDR3 region is kept as DNA, spanning 39 bases read in frame from base 1. Based on the germline V gene, the CDR1 and CDR2 sequences are WSHSY and SAAADI.